The following is a T cell receptor (beta chain) sequence with its context. The antigen it recognizes is unknown. Base qualities were left out, and no much larger clone turns up one base away. The data derive from a study of shared clonotypes between healthy human individuals (dated by TCRdb to 2019 to 2021). Looking at the study overall: Three men and a couple of women, aged 18 to 49 years, made up the cohort. To increase sequencing depth and limit assay-specific biases, different laboratories used diverse techniques to prepare libraries and sequence TCR repertoires. Between about 0.94 and 10 billion PBMCs per donor were obtained by leukapheresis. The study deeply sequenced blood TCR repertoires of about five healthy adults to estimate repertoire size and the extent of clonotype sharing between individuals.

Donors were healthy HIV-negative adults with no recently reported acute infections or vaccinations. Every donor was a Caucasian adult residing in Nashville, Tennessee, USA. In the unsorted samples, 85 million to 100 million PBMCs were counted, and genomic DNA was extracted using the QIAamp DNA Blood Mini kit. Blood was collected by leukapheresis, and PBMCs were isolated by Ficoll-Histopaque density gradient centrifugation and then cryopreserved in liquid nitrogen vapor phase. What the study reported, not specific to this receptor: Pairwise subsampling indicated that sequencing depth was expected to affect the degree of clonotype sharing among donors. Sampling was limited to blood, and TCR repertoires in tissue likely differ from TCR repertoires in blood. Because the study included a small number of donors, the genetic and exposure-history diversity represented was limited.

Reading from cysteine to phenylalanine, the CDR3 counts 13 amino acids. Only the CDR3 part of the read is kept: 39 bases, read in frame from the first base. CDR1 and CDR2 were assigned from the germline V gene as SGHRS and YFSETQ. The germline V end is reduced by 1 base and the J end by 6 bases; junction bases left unmatched: 3. TCR CDR3 regions were amplified from genomic DNA by multiplex PCR using the deep immunoSEQ assay. Extracted genomic DNA from each cell subset was distributed evenly across all wells of several immunoSEQ 96-well plates, and each plate was treated as a replicate. Each replicate PCR for unsorted PBMC received roughly 290 ng genomic DNA, equal to 30,000 to 35,000 T cell genomes. Unsorted PBMC genomic DNA was sequenced across ten immunoSEQ deep assay plates. Purified libraries were measured with a Qubit 3.0 fluorometer, size-checked on a Bioanalyzer 2100, and measured again with the KAPA Library Quantification kit. Every immunoSEQ 96-well plate was sequenced on a separate single-read 150-cycle Illumina NextSeq 550 flow cell. The original methods were these. The immunoSEQ output contained only junctional sequences without quality scores, so filtering could not match that applied to full-length reads. To assign V/J genes and CDR3, sequences were annotated against IMGT germline references using PyIR, a Python wrapper for IgBLAST v1.9. Reads with weak V/J assignments (E-value above 1e-6), missing CDR3, stop codons, out-of-frame junctions, or ambiguous translated residues were removed. A V3J clonotype was defined by an identical inferred V gene, J gene, and CDR3 amino acid sequence. Percentage overlap between repertoires was calculated by dividing the number of shared unique clonotypes by the size of the smaller repertoire. Three approaches were used to assess repertoire richness: RTK rarefaction, the Chao1 estimator, and Recon v2.1 estimates of unobserved clonotypes. This is the immuneACCESS table as TCRdb keeps it, with only in-frame sequences that have V and J called. A part of the clones is gone; compared with another copy, unresolved V genes explain less than half, and the rest is unexplained. That table furnishes V, J and clone size, whereas the DNA furnished D and trimming. This sample comprises more than 450,000 clones, 79% of them detected only once. Around 13% of the sample is taken by the ten largest.

This chain joins TRBV5-1 to TRBJ1-2, with 7 central nucleotides matching TRBD1. This receptor was identified in a woman aged 40 to 50 in good health. Some clones in this sample may be carry-over from other donors' samples. Sequencing was performed on PBMCs. CDR3 region: CASSLTGANGYTF. The sequence in DNA is TGCGCCAGCAGCTTGACAGGGGCAAATGGCTACACCTTC.